The present T cell receptor beta chain was sequenced within a study of blood T cell repertoires in COVID-19. Study background: The United States, Italy and Spain provided the acute and convalescent COVID-19 samples. The cDNA or gDNA used as material had been derived from T cells, B-cell-depleted T cells, or PBMCs.

This clone showed up just a few times. In the source study's methods: Researchers report that nucleated cell counts were estimated from reference gene primer amplification. Sequencing was performed with immunoSEQ multiplex PCR; in TCRdb, only in-frame clones are kept and a portion is missing. For V, J and clone size, that table is used; D and trimming come from the DNA. The sample lists more than 100,000 clones, about 79% occurring once. Germline loops: CDR1 MNHNY, CDR2 SVGAGI (reference sequence). The CDR3 sequence is 15 residues long. Between the trimmed V and J ends, which lost 4 bases and 1 base, there was a span of 14 bases.

This TCR was sampled from a woman over 75 with acute or convalescent COVID-19. What was sequenced was peripheral blood. The chain recombines TRBV6-6 with TRBJ2-7; D is perhaps TRBD2 (7 bases). The CDR3 DNA sequence: TGTGCCAGCAGTTCCTGGACAGCGGGATCCTACGAGCAGTACTTC. Amino acid sequence: CASSSWTAGSYEQYF.